A selection of T cell receptor beta chains follows, all from one sample in a study of CD8 T cells in Susac syndrome. TCRdb re-derived calls from the immunoSEQ multiplex PCR reads in MiXCR, one entry per CDR3 protein. The sample holds 330,000 or so distinct CDR3 sequences, roughly 85% seen once. Sequenced input: CD8+ T cells from PBMCs. Receptor source: a human donor with multiple sclerosis. CDR3s include the opening cysteine and the closing phenylalanine or tryptophan.

CDR3aa	v_gene	j_gene
CASSRTAGLGKNEQFF	TRBV27	TRBJ2-1
CASSWTGGNTIYF	TRBV25-1	TRBJ1-3
CASSQGTFAYEQYF	TRBV16	TRBJ2-7
CASSLFASGMRTDTQYF	TRBV28	TRBJ2-3
CSASQKRLASTDTQYF	TRBV20-1	TRBJ2-3
CASSYSSGSGNEQFF	TRBV6-6	TRBJ2-1
CATSRRGPGPLSEQYF	TRBV15	TRBJ2-7
CASSLTQTYEQYF	TRBV27	TRBJ2-7
CASSLPSGRSGNTIYF	TRBV12-3/TRBV12-4	TRBJ1-3
CATSGGGSSYNEQFF	TRBV24-1	TRBJ2-1
CASSLVTGGRGEAFF	TRBV7-9	TRBJ1-1
CASSVGRAGTDTQYF	TRBV9	TRBJ2-3
CASSISIRGNEQFF	TRBV19	TRBJ2-1
CASSLVGTGPYEQYF	TRBV13	TRBJ2-7
CASSQEYPGTSGSNEQFF	TRBV3-1	TRBJ2-1
CASSWGLAAQETQYF	TRBV12-3/TRBV12-4	TRBJ2-5
CSARVGNEQFF	TRBV20-1	TRBJ2-1
CASTQGQGAYEQYF	TRBV12-3/TRBV12-4	TRBJ2-7
CASSRDPLVNEQFF	TRBV19	TRBJ2-1
CASSTRNEQHF	TRBV7-9	TRBJ2-7
CAWSVNRDSPLHF	TRBV30	TRBJ1-6
CSARDYEKLFF	TRBV20-1	TRBJ1-4
CASSFVWTATDTQYF	TRBV28	TRBJ2-3
CASSYASVSYNEQFF	TRBV6-5	TRBJ2-1
CASSRPGQGNTEAFF	TRBV7-9	TRBJ1-1
CASKSTGKHYGYTF	TRBV27	TRBJ1-2
CASSGVQGWTEAFF	TRBV7-9	TRBJ1-1
CASSGGGGQGPYDGYTF	TRBV9	TRBJ1-2
CASSFGAEHYEQYF	TRBV12-3/TRBV12-4	TRBJ2-7
CASSLPGTETQETQYF	TRBV3-1	TRBJ2-5
CASSSGTSGSRKQFF	TRBV27	TRBJ2-1
CASSGDPTGLAGNTGELFF	TRBV9	TRBJ2-2
CAGSLTGEGSYEQYF	TRBV11-2	TRBJ2-7
CASSLYLTGSTEAFF	TRBV28	TRBJ1-1
CASSLVPGEQFF	TRBV13	TRBJ2-1
CASSLNALAGGANEQFF	TRBV7-2	TRBJ2-1
CASSLSPAGVPDTQYF	TRBV7-3	TRBJ2-3
CASSVAPIYGYTF	TRBV27	TRBJ1-2
CASDRGGYGYTF	TRBV2	TRBJ1-2
CSVEGLAGGRGYNEQFF	TRBV29-1	TRBJ2-1
CASSLLLAGGRDEQFF	TRBV5-4	TRBJ2-1
CASSSGPLNQPQHF	TRBV12-3/TRBV12-4	TRBJ1-5